This TCR beta chain is from a study of blood T cell repertoires in COVID-19. The ends were cut back, 5 bases at V and 8 bases at J, with 9 bases in the middle. The germline gives CDR1 LNHDA, CDR2 SQIVND (reference sequence). The CDR3 totals 11 residues. Clones were read by immunoSEQ multiplex PCR, and TCRdb kept only the in-frame ones, dropping some. The sample has approximately 500,000 clones, 80% to 90% seen once. This TCR was recovered from a human donor in a cohort sampled during active COVID-19. Source material: peripheral blood. The chain is built from TRBV19 and TRBJ1-2, with D possibly TRBD1 on 6 matching bases. The DNA for the CDR3 is TGTGCCAGTAGTTTCGACAGGGGCTACACCTTC. It yields the protein CASSFDRGYTF.